This T cell receptor (beta chain) comes out of a study of blood T cell repertoires in COVID-19. Original data processing: Amplified reference gene primers provided the basis for estimating nucleated cell counts. The repertoire was sequenced with immunoSEQ multiplex PCR; TCRdb's copy has only in-frame clones and lacks some. V, J and clone size reflect that table, while D and trimming were determined from the DNA. The sample shows about 14,000 clones, roughly 89% of them seen only once. The receptor was isolated from a human donor in a cohort sampled during active COVID-19. Sample: peripheral blood.

The CDR3 spells CASSVGQGYGYTF. As DNA, the CDR3 is TGTGCCAGCAGCGTAGGCCAGGGCTATGGCTACACCTTC. V gene TRBV9 combines with J gene TRBJ1-2, with D maybe TRBD1 (5 bases). Germline V gene sequence: CDR1 SGDLS, CDR2 YYNGEE. The CDR3 covers 13 residues. Trimming stripped 0 bases from V and 4 bases from J, with 7 bases between. The full variable domain, completed using reference TRBV9 and TRBJ1-2, is DSGVTQTPKHLITATGQRVTLRCSPRSGDLSVYWYQQSLDQGLQFLIQYYNGEERAKGNILERFSAQQFPDLHSELNLSSLELGDSALYFCASSVGQGYGYTFGSGTRLTVV.